The TCR beta chain under discussion was sequenced for a study of a mutant IDH1 vaccine in newly diagnosed glioma. Time point given: week 23, last vaccination. Alongside topical imiquimod, each dose of vaccine comprised 300 ug of mutant IDH1 20-mer peptide. The method was immunoSEQ multiplex PCR; TCRdb's version includes in-frame clones alone and lacks a portion of them. The top ten hold 13% of the sample, which has approximately 67,000 clones, around 82% seen once. As for this clone: The target antigen is unknown.

This CDR3 region has 18 residues. Looked up from germline, CDR1 is SGHDN and CDR2 is FVKESK. Trimming cost V 3 bases and J 3 bases; bases outside gene matches: 15. This sequence originates from a man younger than 35 with glioma. V and J are TRBV14 and TRBJ1-2, with 8 bases aligning to TRBD1. Specimen: PBMCs, collected from a glioma patient whose treatment included an IDH1 peptide vaccine. Here the CDR3 DNA reads TGTGCCAGCAGCCAGAGATCACCACGGACAGGGAAAGACTATGGCTACACCTTC. This gives the protein CASSQRSPRTGKDYGYTF.